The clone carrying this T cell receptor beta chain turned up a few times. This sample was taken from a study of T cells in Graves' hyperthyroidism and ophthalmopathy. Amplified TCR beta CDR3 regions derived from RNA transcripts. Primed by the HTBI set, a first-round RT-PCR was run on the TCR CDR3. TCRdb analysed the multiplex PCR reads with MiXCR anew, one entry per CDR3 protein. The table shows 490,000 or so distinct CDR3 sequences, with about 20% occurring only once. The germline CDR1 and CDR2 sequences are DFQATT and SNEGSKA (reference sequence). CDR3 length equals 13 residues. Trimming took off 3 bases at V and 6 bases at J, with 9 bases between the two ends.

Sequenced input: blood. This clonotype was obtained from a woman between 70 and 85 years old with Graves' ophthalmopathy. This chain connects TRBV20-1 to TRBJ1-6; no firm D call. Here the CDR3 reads CSASRQPNSPLHF. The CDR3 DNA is TGCAGTGCTAGTCGTCAGCCTAATTCACCCCTCCACTTT.